A selection of T cell receptor beta chains follows, all from one sample in a study of identical twins. TCRdb recomputed calls from the 5' RACE reads with MiXCR, one row per CDR3 protein. The table includes approximately 550,000 distinct CDR3 sequences, 20% to 25% detected once. This same sample was also part of a study on yellow fever vaccine responses in identical twins.

Material for sequencing was CD4+ T cells sorted from blood. These receptors were obtained from a woman younger than 30 in good health. CDR3s include the opening cysteine and the closing phenylalanine or tryptophan. A D gene is named only where the DNA matches it firmly. Where a row states a size, it is once, few, many or the class of an expanded clone; other rows omit it.

>-|TRBJ2-2|TRBV5-6|-
TGTGCCAGCAGCCGACTAGAGACAGCGAACACCGGGGAGCTGTTTTTT
CASSRLETANTGELFF
>TRBD2|TRBJ2-1|TRBV7-9|few
TGTGCCAGCAGCCGTGCACCGGGACTAGCGACCGACAATGAGCAGTTCTTC
CASSRAPGLATDNEQFF
>-|TRBJ1-1|TRBV3-1|many
TGTGCCAGCAGCCAAACAGCGAACACTGAAGCTTTCTTT
CASSQTANTEAFF
>TRBD1|TRBJ2-5|TRBV5-1|-
TGCGCCAGCAGCTTGGGACAGGGCCGCCAAGAGACCCAGTACTTC
CASSLGQGRQETQYF
>-|TRBJ2-2|TRBV4-1|-
TGCGCCAGCAGCCAAGGGGGGGGCAGGGGGCGGTTGAACACCGGGGAGCTGTTTTTT
CASSQGGGRGRLNTGELFF
>TRBD1|TRBJ2-5|TRBV6-5|-
TGTGCCAGCAGTTACGGGCCAATTCAGGGGGCCCAGTACTTC
CASSYGPIQGAQYF
>-|TRBJ2-7|TRBV25-1|few
TGTGCCAGCGCCGGACGGCTACCGGGGTACGAGCAGTACTTC
CASAGRLPGYEQYF
>TRBD2|TRBJ2-5|TRBV6-2/TRBV6-3|-
TGTGCCAGCAGTTACTCGAGTGGTCTAGCGGGAGGTTCTCCCCAAGAGACCCAGTACTTC
CASSYSSGLAGGSPQETQYF
>-|TRBJ2-3|TRBV29-1|few
TGCAGCGTTCGATCCCCTAGCACAGATACGCAGTATTTT
CSVRSPSTDTQYF
>-|TRBJ2-1|TRBV18|few
TGTGCCAGCTCACCAGTGGGGAATGAGCAGTTCTTC
CASSPVGNEQFF
>-|TRBJ2-1|TRBV10-3|-
TGTGCCATCAGTGGTCTTCCGGGGGCAGGGGGGAGCTCCTACAATGAGCAGTTCTTC
CAISGLPGAGGSSYNEQFF
>TRBD2|TRBJ2-3|TRBV7-3|-
TGTGCCAGCAGCCTGTGGGGGGGAGCGGGAGAGACAGATACGCAGTATTTT
CASSLWGGAGETDTQYF
>TRBD2|TRBJ2-3|TRBV25-1|-
TGTGCCAGCAGTGAACTCGGTGGGAGGGGCACAGATACGCAGTATTTT
CASSELGGRGTDTQYF
>TRBD2|TRBJ2-1|TRBV20-1|few
TGCAGTGCAACCCAGCGGGAGGGATCCTACAATGAGCAGTTCTTC
CSATQREGSYNEQFF
>-|TRBJ2-1|TRBV3-1|-
TGTGCCAGCAGCCAATTCGGGCAGGGACTTTACAATGAGCAGTTCTTC
CASSQFGQGLYNEQFF
>TRBD2|TRBJ2-5|TRBV10-2|-
TGCGCCAGCAGTGGGGGGACTAGCGGGCACCAAGAGACCCAGTACTTC
CASSGGTSGHQETQYF
>-|TRBJ2-1|TRBV29-1|few
TGCAGCGCCCCCGGACTGGTCCAGTTTGAGCAGTTCTTC
CSAPGLVQFEQFF
>-|TRBJ1-1|TRBV5-8|few
TGTGCCAGCAGCTTGCTCCGAGAAGCTTTCTTT
CASSLLREAFF
>TRBD1|TRBJ1-1|TRBV3-1|few
TGTGCCAGCAGCCAACCGACAGGGGGCGCGAACACTGAAGCTTTCTTT
CASSQPTGGANTEAFF
>TRBD1|TRBJ2-5|TRBV6-5|-
TGTGCCAGCAGTTCCCTGGACAGGGGAAGGGAGACCCAGTACTTC
CASSSLDRGRETQYF
>TRBD2|TRBJ2-1|TRBV7-2|-
TGTGCCAGCAGTCCCGGGGGGGCCCACAATGAGCAGTTCTTC
CASSPGGAHNEQFF
>-|TRBJ2-1|TRBV20-1|-
TGCAGTGCTATCCCTATGAAGGTCTCCTACAATGAGCAGTTCTTC
CSAIPMKVSYNEQFF
>TRBD2|TRBJ2-1|TRBV15|few
TGTGCCACCAGCAGCGTTCCCGGGACTAGCGGGAGAGGCTACAATGAGCAGTTCTTC
CATSSVPGTSGRGYNEQFF
>TRBD1|TRBJ1-4|TRBV20-1|-
TGCAGTGCTACGCCGGGACAGGGTATTAGTAAACTGTTTTTT
CSATPGQGISKLFF
>-|TRBJ2-7|TRBV7-3|few
TGTGCCAGCAGCTCCCGAATGGACAGCGGCTTATACTTC
CASSSRMDSGLYF
>TRBD1|TRBJ2-1|TRBV5-1|-
TGCGCCAGCAGCTTGGAGGGGGACAGGTTCTTC
CASSLEGDRFF
>-|TRBJ2-2|TRBV10-3|-
TGTGCCATCAGTGAAAGACAGAGCACCGGGGAGCTGTTTTTT
CAISERQSTGELFF
>-|TRBJ2-2|TRBV5-6|-
TGTGCCAGCAGCCCTACAGGGTCGACCGGGGAGCTGTTTTTT
CASSPTGSTGELFF
>-|TRBJ2-7|TRBV2|once
TGTGCCAGCAGTGGGTCGGTCCGGGGTTCCTACGAGCAGTACTTC
CASSGSVRGSYEQYF
>-|TRBJ2-7|TRBV11-2|few
TGTGCCAGCAGCTTCGCTACTAGCCCATACGAGCAGTACTTC
CASSFATSPYEQYF
>TRBD2|TRBJ2-1|TRBV9|few
TGTGCCAGCAGCGTAGGAGGAGCGGGAGGTACTAATGAGCAGTTCTTC
CASSVGGAGGTNEQFF
>-|TRBJ1-2|TRBV12-3/TRBV12-4|-
TGTGCCAGCAGGCAGGGTTCAGGTGGCTACACCTTC
CASRQGSGGYTF
>-|TRBJ2-2|TRBV12-3/TRBV12-4|-
TGTGCCAGCAGTTTAAGCCACACCGGGGAGCTGTTTTTT
CASSLSHTGELFF